These 19 T cell receptor beta chains were sequenced from one sample in a study of cytomegalovirus exposure and HLA in healthy donors. The PCR made use of 60 Vbeta and 13 Jbeta primers. The method was immunoSEQ multiplex PCR; TCRdb's version includes in-frame clones alone and lacks a portion of them. The sample lists 150,000 to 200,000 clones, approximately 70% occurring once. The sequencing sample was made of PBMCs. These receptors originate from a woman aged 25 to 39 in good health and CMV-seronegative.

The chain is built from TRBV19 and TRBJ2-7; D uncertain. Germline assignment: CDR1 LNHDA and CDR2 SQIVND (reference sequence). V lost 3 bases, J lost 0 bases, and 9 bases lay in between. The CDR3 loop spans 14 amino acids. The CDR3 coding sequence is TGTGCCAGTAGTATTACGCTAACCTCCTACGAGCAGTACTTC. Its protein is CASSITLTSYEQYF.

The chain uses TRBV11-3 and TRBJ2-1; TRBD2 is a possible D gene (5 bases). Germline V CDR1 and CDR2: SGHNT, YENEEA. Trimming removed 4 bases at V and 0 bases at J, with 10 bases between. This CDR3 is built from 15 residues. CDR3 bases: TGTGCCAGCAGCTCCGGGGTTAGCTCCTACAATGAGCAGTTCTTC. Protein product: CASSSGVSSYNEQFF.

The V call is TRBV29-1, the J call TRBJ2-1; D may be TRBD2 (6 bases). This CDR3 contains 16 residues. The germline V and J ends were trimmed by 4 bases and 3 bases, with 19 bases remaining between them. The germline gives CDR1 SQVTM, CDR2 ANQGSEA. The CDR3: CSVGGVDGEYYNEQFF. CDR3 nucleotide sequence: TGCAGCGTTGGGGGGGTTGACGGAGAATACTACAATGAGCAGTTCTTC.

This chain joins TRBV6-5 and TRBJ1-5; a weak D match, TRBD1 (5 bases). The V and J ends lost 5 bases and 8 bases respectively, with 16 bases between them. Germline CDR1 and CDR2: MNHEY and SVGAGI. This CDR3 has 14 amino acids. CDR3 residues: CASSRTGQREPQHF. DNA for the CDR3: TGTGCCAGCAGTAGAACAGGACAACGGGAGCCCCAGCATTTT.

This clone has only a few counts. The chain joins TRBV6-6 to TRBJ1-6; the D gene is possibly TRBD1 (5 bases). The CDR3 runs to 14 residues. V lost 7 bases and J 13 bases, leaving 20 bases between the germline ends. Germline CDR1 and CDR2: MNHNY and SVGAGI (reference sequence). For the CDR3, the DNA is TGTGCCAGCATTGGGGCAGGGAGGTTTGGGCCCCTCCACTTT. Translating gives CASIGAGRFGPLHF.

The rearrangement joins TRBV6-4 to TRBJ2-1; 7 bases map to TRBD2. This CDR3 region has 15 residues. Unmatched junction bases numbered 9, after V lost 6 bases and J lost 4 bases. From germline, CDR1 is MRHNA and CDR2 SNTAGT. CDR3 loop: CASSPAGEGYNEQFF. CDR3 bases: TGTGCCAGCAGCCCGGCGGGGGAGGGGTACAATGAGCAGTTCTTC.

This clone was found a few times. The CDR3 protein is CASSLETGSREQYF. CDR3 bases: TGTGCCAGCAGCTTAGAGACAGGGTCGCGCGAGCAGTACTTC. V usage is TRBV7-3 and J usage is TRBJ2-7; 7 bases fit TRBD1. The J segment lost 6 bases and the V segment lost 2 bases, leaving 7 bases of the junction unmatched. The CDR3 loop spans 14 amino acids. CDR1 is SGHTA and CDR2 is FQGTGA in the germline V gene.

The V and J genes are TRBV7-2 and TRBJ1-2; TRBD1 matches at 7 bases. This CDR3 region has 15 residues. After removal of 4 bases from V and 4 bases from J, the junction contained 9 bases not matched to a gene. The germline V gene has CDR1 SGHTA and CDR2 FQGNSA. DNA of the CDR3: TGTGCCAGCAGCTCTAAGGGGGCCTTAGTCTATGGCTACACCTTC. As protein: CASSSKGALVYGYTF.

This rearrangement joins TRBV7-8 to TRBJ2-7, with TRBD2 identical over 10 bases. Per the germline V gene, CDR1 is SGHVS and CDR2 is FQNEAQ. With V trimmed by 8 bases and J by 4 bases, 14 bases remained unmatched. The CDR3 contains 16 residues. CDR3: CASEAGWTSGDYEQYF. The CDR3 DNA reads TGTGCCAGCGAGGCGGGATGGACTAGCGGAGATTACGAGCAGTACTTC.

The rearrangement joins TRBV4-1 to TRBJ1-2, with a tentative D call TRBD1 (5 bases). V was pared by 9 bases and J by 1 base, with 18 bases between. Looked up from germline, CDR1 is MGHRA and CDR2 is YSYEKL. The CDR3 length is 15 residues. In DNA, the CDR3 is TGCGCCAGTTCGTGGGGCAGGGCCCTTAACTATGGCTACACCTTC. Its protein is CASSWGRALNYGYTF.

The chain's CDR3 is CASSQRSAGSSYEQYF. CDR3 bases: TGCGCCAGCAGCCAGAGGAGCGCGGGGTCTTCCTACGAGCAGTACTTC. This chain uses TRBV5-1 with TRBJ2-7; weak D call: TRBD2 (6 bases). This CDR3 is 16 amino acids long. Per the germline V gene, CDR1 is SGHRS and CDR2 is YFSETQ. Between the trimmed V and J ends, which lost 4 bases and 1 base, there was a span of 18 bases.

V gene TRBV18 combines with J gene TRBJ1-6, with TRBD1 identical over 9 bases. Germline V lookup: CDR1 KGHSH, CDR2 LQKENI. The CDR3 extends over 16 amino acids. Trimming removed 4 bases from V and 7 bases from J; junction bases left unmatched: 8. CDR3 DNA: TGTGCCAGCTCACTCCAACAGGGGGCGCAGAATTCACCCCTCCACTTT. It encodes CASSLQQGAQNSPLHF.

In this sample, this clone turned up a few times. One end of the junction is discordant with germline, which a read error may explain. This sequence joins TRBV7-2 and TRBJ2-2; the match to TRBD2 covers 11 bases. The CDR3 is made up of 16 amino acids. Per germline, CDR1 SGHTA and CDR2 FQGNSA. This CDR3 is CASSLAGGTNTGELFF. The DNA for the CDR3 is TGTGCCAGCAGCCTAGCGGGAGGAACGAACACCGGGGAGCTGTTTTTT.

The chain combines TRBV5-6 with TRBJ2-3; a weak D match, TRBD1 (6 bases). Germline loops: CDR1 SGHDT, CDR2 YYEEEE. The CDR3 extends over 17 amino acids. V dropped 3 bases and J dropped 2 bases, with 19 bases sitting between them. The CDR3 nucleotides are TGTGCCAGCAGCTATTACCTCGGGACAACCTACACAGATACGCAGTATTTT. It codes for CASSYYLGTTYTDTQYF.

The chain joins TRBV14 to TRBJ1-2; 7 nucleotides agree with TRBD1. The CDR3 sequence is 13 residues long. Trimming cost V 2 bases and J 8 bases; bases outside gene matches: 5. Germline CDR1 reads SGHDN; CDR2 reads FVKESK. The CDR3 bases are TGTGCCAGCAGCCAAACACAGGGGAGAGGCTACACCTTC. Translated, it gives CASSQTQGRGYTF.

The chain recombines TRBV9 with TRBJ1-3; 7 bases map to TRBD1. The J call is doubtful: the DNA matches TRBJ2-2 better. The CDR3 totals 16 residues. Germline CDR1 is SGDLS and CDR2 is YYNGEE. CDR3 in DNA: TGTGCCAGCAGCCCCTCAGGGACAGTGAACACCGGGGAGCTGTTTTTT. It codes for CASSPSGTVNTGELFF.

CDR3 bases: TGTGCCAGCAGCTCACTATCAGGGGGGAGCACAGATACGCAGTATTTT. Its translation is CASSSLSGGSTDTQYF. The chain has TRBV7-2 and TRBJ2-3, with TRBD1 as a possible D gene (7 bases). This CDR3 has 16 residues. CDR1 and CDR2 from the germline V gene are SGHTA and FQGNSA. V lost 4 bases and J lost 0, with 14 bases in between. Using reference TRBV7-2 and TRBJ2-3 for the parts outside the CDR3, the full variable domain is GAGVSQSPSNKVTEKGKDVELRCDPISGHTALYWYRQSLGQGLEFLIYFQGNSAPDKSGLPSDRFSAERTGGSVSTLTIQRTQQEDSAVYLCASSSLSGGSTDTQYFGPGTRLTVL.

The genes are TRBV7-9 and TRBJ1-2; D uncertain. CDR3 size: 15 residues. Germline V gene data show CDR1 as SEHNR and CDR2 as FQNEAQ (reference sequence). Between the trimmed V and J ends, which lost 2 bases and 5 bases, there was a span of 15 bases. The CDR3 loop reads CASSLFEREVYGYTF. CDR3 nucleotides: TGTGCCAGCAGCTTATTCGAACGCGAAGTATATGGCTACACCTTC. The full variable domain, completed using reference TRBV7-9 and TRBJ1-2, is DTGVSQNPRHKITKRGQNVTFRCDPISEHNRLYWYRQTLGQGPEFLTYFQNEAQLEKSRLLSDRFSAERPKGSFSTLEIQRTEQGDSAMYLCASSLFEREVYGYTFGSGTRLTVV.

This clone was observed a handful of times. The chain combines TRBV11-2 with TRBJ1-2; 10 bases line up with TRBD1. Germline CDR1 SGHAT, CDR2 FQNNGV. This CDR3 contains 16 residues. The J segment lost 2 bases and the V segment lost 5 bases, leaving 8 bases of the junction unmatched. In DNA, the CDR3 is TGTGCCAGCAGCCAGGGACAGGGGCGCCGCAACTATGGCTACACCTTC. Residues: CASSQGQGRRNYGYTF.